This TCR beta chain came from a study of PD-1 and CTLA-4 blockade in melanoma. Generated by immunoSEQ multiplex PCR, the TCRdb table keeps only in-frame clones and is missing some. The sample shows about 11,000 clones, roughly four fifths of them seen only once. The CDR3 has 11 amino acids. With 3 bases removed from V and 4 bases from J, the gap between germline ends came to 4 bases. Germline lookup yields CDR1 SGHVS and CDR2 FNYEAQ. This clonotype was sampled from a human donor with melanoma. The genes are TRBV7-6 and TRBJ2-7; D is undetermined. The sequences come from CD8+ T cells from peripheral blood, collected from a patient given anti-PD-1 treatment. The CDR3 spells CASSLKYEQYF. CDR3 in DNA: TGTGCCAGCAGCTTGAAATACGAGCAGTACTTC.